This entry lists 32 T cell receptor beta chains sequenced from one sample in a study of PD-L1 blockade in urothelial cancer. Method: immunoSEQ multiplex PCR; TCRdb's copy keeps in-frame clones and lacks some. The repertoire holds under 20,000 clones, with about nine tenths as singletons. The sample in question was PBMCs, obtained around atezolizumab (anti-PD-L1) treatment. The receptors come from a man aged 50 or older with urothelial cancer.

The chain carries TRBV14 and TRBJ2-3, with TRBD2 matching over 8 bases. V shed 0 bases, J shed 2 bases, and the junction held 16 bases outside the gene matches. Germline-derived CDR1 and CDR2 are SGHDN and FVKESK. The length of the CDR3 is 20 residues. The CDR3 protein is CASSQDRPIGERGYTDTQYF. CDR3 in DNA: TGTGCCAGCAGCCAAGATCGACCGATTGGGGAGCGGGGGTACACAGATACGCAGTATTTT.

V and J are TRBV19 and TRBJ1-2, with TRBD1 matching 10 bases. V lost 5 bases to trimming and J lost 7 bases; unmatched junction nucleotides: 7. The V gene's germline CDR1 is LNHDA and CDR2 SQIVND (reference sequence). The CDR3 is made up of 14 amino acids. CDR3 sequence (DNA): TGTGCCAGTAGTTCTACGACAGGGGGCTTTGGCTACACCTTC. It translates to CASSSTTGGFGYTF.

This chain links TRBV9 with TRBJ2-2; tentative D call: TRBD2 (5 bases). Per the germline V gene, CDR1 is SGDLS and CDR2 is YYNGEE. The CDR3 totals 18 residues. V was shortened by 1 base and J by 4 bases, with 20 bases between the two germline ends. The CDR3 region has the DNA TGTGCCAGCAGCGTATCCCCACCCGGGGTTCAGAGCACCGGGGAGCTGTTTTTT. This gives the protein CASSVSPPGVQSTGELFF. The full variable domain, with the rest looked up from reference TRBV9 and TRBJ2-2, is DSGVTQTPKHLITATGQRVTLRCSPRSGDLSVYWYQQSLDQGLQFLIQYYNGEERAKGNILERFSAQQFPDLHSELNLSSLELGDSALYFCASSVSPPGVQSTGELFFGEGSRLTVL.

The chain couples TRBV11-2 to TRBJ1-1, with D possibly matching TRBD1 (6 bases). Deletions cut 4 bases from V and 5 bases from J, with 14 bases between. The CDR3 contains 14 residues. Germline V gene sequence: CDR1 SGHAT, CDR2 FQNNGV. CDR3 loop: CASSSEQGYTEAFF. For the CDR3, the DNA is TGTGCCAGCAGCTCCGAACAGGGATATACTGAAGCTTTCTTT.

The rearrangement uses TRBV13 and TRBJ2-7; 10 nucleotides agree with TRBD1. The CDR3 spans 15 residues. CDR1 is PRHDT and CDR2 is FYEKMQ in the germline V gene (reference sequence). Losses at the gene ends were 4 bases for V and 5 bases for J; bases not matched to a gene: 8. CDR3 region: CASSSPGTGAHEQYF. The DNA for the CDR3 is TGTGCCAGCAGCTCACCCGGGACAGGGGCTCACGAGCAGTACTTC.

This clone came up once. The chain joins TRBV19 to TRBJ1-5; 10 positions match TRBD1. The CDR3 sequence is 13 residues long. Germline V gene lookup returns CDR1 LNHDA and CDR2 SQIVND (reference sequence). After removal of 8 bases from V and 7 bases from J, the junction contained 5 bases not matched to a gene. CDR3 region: CASQRDRGQPQHF. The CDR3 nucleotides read TGTGCCAGTCAGCGGGACAGGGGACAGCCCCAGCATTTT.

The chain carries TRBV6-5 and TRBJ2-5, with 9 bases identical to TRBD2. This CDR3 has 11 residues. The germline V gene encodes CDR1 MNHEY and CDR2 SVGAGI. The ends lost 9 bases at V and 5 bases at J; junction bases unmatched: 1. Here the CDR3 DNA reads TGTGCCAGTAGCGGGAGCGAGACCCAGTACTTC. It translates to CASSGSETQYF.

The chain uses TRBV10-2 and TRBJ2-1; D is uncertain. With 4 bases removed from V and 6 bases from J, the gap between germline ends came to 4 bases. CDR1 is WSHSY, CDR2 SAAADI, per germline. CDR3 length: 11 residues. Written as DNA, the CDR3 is TGCGCCAGCAGTGGAGGCAATGAGCAGTTCTTC. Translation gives CASSGGNEQFF.

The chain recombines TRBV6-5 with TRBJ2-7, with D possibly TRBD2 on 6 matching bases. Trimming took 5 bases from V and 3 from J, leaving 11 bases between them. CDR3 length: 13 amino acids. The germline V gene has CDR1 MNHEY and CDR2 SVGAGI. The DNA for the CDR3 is TGTGCCAGCAGTGTCTGGAGGGGCTACGAGCAGTACTTC. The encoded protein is CASSVWRGYEQYF.

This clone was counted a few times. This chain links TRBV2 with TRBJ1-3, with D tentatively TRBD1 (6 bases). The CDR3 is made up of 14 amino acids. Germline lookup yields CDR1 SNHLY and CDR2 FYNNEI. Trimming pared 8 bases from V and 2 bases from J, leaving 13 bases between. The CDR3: CASVQGRTGNTIYF. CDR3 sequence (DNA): TGTGCCAGCGTACAGGGTAGGACTGGAAACACCATATATTTT.

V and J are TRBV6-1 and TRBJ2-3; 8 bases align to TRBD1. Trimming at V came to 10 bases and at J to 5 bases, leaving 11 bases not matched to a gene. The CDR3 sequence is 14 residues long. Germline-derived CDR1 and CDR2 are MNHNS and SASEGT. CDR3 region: CANRGQGAKDTQYF. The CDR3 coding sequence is TGTGCCAATAGGGGGCAGGGGGCGAAAGATACGCAGTATTTT.

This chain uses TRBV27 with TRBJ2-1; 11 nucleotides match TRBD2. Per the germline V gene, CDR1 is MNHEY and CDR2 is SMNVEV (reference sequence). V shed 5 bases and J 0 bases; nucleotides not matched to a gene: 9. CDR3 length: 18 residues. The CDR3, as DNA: TGTGCCAGCAGTCAACGGTTAGCGGGAGGGGGCTCCTACAATGAGCAGTTCTTC. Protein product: CASSQRLAGGGSYNEQFF.

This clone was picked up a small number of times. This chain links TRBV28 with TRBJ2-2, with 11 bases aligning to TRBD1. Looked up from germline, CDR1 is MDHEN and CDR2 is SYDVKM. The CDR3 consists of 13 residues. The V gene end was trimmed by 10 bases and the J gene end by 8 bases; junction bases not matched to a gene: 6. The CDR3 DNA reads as TGTGCCATAGGGACAGGGGGTTCAGGGGAGCTGTTTTTT. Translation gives CAIGTGGSGELFF. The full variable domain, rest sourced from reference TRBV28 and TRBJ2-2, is DVKVTQSSRYLVKRTGEKVFLECVQDMDHENMFWYRQDPGLGLRLIYFSYDVKMKEKGDIPEGYSVSREKKERFSLILESASTNQTSMYLCAIGTGGSGELFFGEGSRLTVL.

CDR3 in DNA: TGTGCCAGCAGTGTCCCGGGACAGGGAACTGAAGCTTTCTTT. Translating gives CASSVPGQGTEAFF. The chain employs TRBV6-1 and TRBJ1-1; 9 bases align to TRBD1. The CDR3 extends over 14 amino acids. Trimming at V came to 4 bases and at J to 5 bases, leaving 5 bases not matched to a gene. Per germline, CDR1 MNHNS and CDR2 SASEGT.

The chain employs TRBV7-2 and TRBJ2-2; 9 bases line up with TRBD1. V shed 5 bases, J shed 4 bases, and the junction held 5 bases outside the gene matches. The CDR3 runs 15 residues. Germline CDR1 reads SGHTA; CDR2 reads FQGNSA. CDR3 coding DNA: TGTGCCAGCAGCACACAGGGGGCGAGCACCGGGGAGCTGTTTTTT. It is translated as CASSTQGASTGELFF. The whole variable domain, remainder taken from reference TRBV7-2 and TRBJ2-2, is GAGVSQSPSNKVTEKGKDVELRCDPISGHTALYWYRQSLGQGLEFLIYFQGNSAPDKSGLPSDRFSAERTGGSVSTLTIQRTQQEDSAVYLCASSTQGASTGELFFGEGSRLTVL.

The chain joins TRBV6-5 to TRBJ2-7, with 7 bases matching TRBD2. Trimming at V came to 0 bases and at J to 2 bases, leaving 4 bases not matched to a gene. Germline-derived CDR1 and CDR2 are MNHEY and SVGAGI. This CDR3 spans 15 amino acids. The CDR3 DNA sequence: TGTGCCAGCAGTTACTCTAGCGGGCCACCCTACGAGCAGTACTTC. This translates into CASSYSSGPPYEQYF.

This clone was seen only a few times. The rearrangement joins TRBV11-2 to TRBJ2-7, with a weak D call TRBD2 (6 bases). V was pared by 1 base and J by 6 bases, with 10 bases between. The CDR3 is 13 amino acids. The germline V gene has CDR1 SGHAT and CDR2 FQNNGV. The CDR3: CASSLAGGPEQYF. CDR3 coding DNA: TGTGCCAGCAGCTTAGCCGGGGGTCCCGAGCAGTACTTC.

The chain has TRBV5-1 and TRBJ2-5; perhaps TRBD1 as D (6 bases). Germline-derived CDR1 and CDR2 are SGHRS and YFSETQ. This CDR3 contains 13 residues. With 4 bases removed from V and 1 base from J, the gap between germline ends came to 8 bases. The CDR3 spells CASSGTSQETQYF. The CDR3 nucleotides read TGCGCCAGCAGCGGGACAAGCCAAGAGACCCAGTACTTC. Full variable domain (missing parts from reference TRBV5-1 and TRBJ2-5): KAGVTQTPRYLIKTRGQQVTLSCSPISGHRSVSWYQQTPGQGLQFLFEYFSETQRNKGNFPGRFSGRQFSNSRSEMNVSTLELGDSALYLCASSGTSQETQYFGPGTRLLVL.

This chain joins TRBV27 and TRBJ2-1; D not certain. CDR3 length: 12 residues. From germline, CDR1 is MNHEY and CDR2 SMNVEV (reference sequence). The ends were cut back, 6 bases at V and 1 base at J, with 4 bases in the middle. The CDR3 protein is CASSLSYNEQFF. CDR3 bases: TGTGCCAGCAGCCTGTCCTACAATGAGCAGTTCTTC.

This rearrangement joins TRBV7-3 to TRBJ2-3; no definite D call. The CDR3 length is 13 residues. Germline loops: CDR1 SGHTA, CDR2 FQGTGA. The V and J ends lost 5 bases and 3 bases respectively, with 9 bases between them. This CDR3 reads CASSLIMTDTQYF. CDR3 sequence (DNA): TGTGCCAGCAGCCTTATTATGACAGATACGCAGTATTTT.

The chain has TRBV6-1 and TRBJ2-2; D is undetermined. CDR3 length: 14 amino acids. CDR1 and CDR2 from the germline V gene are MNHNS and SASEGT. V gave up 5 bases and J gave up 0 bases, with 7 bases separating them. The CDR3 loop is CASSPLSNTGELFF. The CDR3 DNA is TGTGCCAGCAGTCCCCTTTCGAACACCGGGGAGCTGTTTTTT.

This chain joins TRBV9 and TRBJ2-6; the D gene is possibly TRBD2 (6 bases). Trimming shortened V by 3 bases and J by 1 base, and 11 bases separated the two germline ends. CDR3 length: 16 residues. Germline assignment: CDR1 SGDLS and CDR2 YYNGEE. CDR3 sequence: CASSAPGTSGANVLTF. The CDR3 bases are TGTGCCAGCAGCGCACCGGGGACTTCTGGGGCCAACGTCCTGACTTTC.

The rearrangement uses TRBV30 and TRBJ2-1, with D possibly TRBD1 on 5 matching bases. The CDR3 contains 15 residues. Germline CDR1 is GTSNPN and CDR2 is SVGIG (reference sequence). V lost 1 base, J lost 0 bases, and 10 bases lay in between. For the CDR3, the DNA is TGTGCCTGGAGTGGGTATAGGGGCTCCTACAATGAGCAGTTCTTC. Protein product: CAWSGYRGSYNEQFF. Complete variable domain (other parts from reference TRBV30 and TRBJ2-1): SQTIHQWPATLVQPVGSPLSLECTVEGTSNPNLYWYRQAAGRGLQLLFYSVGIGQISSEVPQNLSASRPQDRQFILSSKKLLLSDSGFYLCAWSGYRGSYNEQFFGPGTRLTVL.

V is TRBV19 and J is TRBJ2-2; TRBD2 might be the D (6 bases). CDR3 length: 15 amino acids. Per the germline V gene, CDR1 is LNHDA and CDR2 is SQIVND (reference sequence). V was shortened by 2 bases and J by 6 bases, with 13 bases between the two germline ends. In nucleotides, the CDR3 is TGTGCCAGTAGTATACGGTCGGGAGTCCCCGGGGAGCTGTTTTTT. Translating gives CASSIRSGVPGELFF. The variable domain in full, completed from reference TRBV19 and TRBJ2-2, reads DGGITQSPKYLFRKEGQNVTLSCEQNLNHDAMYWYRQDPGQGLRLIYYSQIVNDFQKGDIAEGYSVSREKKESFPLTVTSAQKNPTAFYLCASSIRSGVPGELFFGEGSRLTVL.

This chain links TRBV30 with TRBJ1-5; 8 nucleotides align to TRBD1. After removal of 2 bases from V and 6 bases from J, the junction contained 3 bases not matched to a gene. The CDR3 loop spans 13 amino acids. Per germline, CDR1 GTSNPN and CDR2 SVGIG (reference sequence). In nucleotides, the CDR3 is TGTGCCTGGAGTCAGGGGGCCAGTCAGCCCCAGCATTTT. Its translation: CAWSQGASQPQHF. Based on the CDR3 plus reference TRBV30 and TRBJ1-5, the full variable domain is SQTIHQWPATLVQPVGSPLSLECTVEGTSNPNLYWYRQAAGRGLQLLFYSVGIGQISSEVPQNLSASRPQDRQFILSSKKLLLSDSGFYLCAWSQGASQPQHFGDGTRLSIL.

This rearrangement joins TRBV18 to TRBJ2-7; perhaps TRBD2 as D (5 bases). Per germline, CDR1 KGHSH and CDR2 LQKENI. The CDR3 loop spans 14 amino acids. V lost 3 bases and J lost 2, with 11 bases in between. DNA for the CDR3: TGTGCCAGCTCACCGACCCTGGGAGCCTACGAGCAGTACTTC. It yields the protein CASSPTLGAYEQYF. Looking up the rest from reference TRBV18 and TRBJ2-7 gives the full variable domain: NAGVMQNPRHLVRRRGQEARLRCSPMKGHSHVYWYRQLPEEGLKFMVYLQKENIIDESGMPKERFSAEFPKEGPSILRIQQVVRGDSAAYFCASSPTLGAYEQYFGPGTRLTVT.

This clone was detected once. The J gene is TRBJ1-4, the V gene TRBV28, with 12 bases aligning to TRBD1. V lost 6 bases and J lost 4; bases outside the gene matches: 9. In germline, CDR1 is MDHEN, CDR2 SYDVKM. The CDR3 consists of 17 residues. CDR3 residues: CASRRGQGAGINEKLFF. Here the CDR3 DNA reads TGTGCCAGCAGGAGGGGACAGGGGGCCGGCATTAATGAAAAACTGTTTTTT.

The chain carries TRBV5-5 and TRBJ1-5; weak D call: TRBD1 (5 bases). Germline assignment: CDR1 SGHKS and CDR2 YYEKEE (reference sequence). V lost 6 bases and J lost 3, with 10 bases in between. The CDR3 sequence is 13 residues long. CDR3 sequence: CASTTELNQPQHF. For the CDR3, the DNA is TGTGCCAGCACGACAGAGCTCAATCAGCCCCAGCATTTT.

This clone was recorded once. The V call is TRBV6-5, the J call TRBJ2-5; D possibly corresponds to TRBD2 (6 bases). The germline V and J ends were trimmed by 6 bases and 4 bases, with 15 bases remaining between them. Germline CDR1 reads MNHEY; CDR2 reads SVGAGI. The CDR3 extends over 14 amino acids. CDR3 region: CASSLSGWSETQYF. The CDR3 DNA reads TGTGCCAGCAGCCTCAGCGGGTGGTCAGAGACCCAGTACTTC.

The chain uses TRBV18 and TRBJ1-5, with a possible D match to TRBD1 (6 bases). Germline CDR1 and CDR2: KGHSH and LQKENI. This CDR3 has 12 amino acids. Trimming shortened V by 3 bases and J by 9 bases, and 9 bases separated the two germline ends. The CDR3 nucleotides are TGTGCCAGCTCACCTCCACAGGGGCCCCAGCATTTT. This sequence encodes CASSPPQGPQHF.

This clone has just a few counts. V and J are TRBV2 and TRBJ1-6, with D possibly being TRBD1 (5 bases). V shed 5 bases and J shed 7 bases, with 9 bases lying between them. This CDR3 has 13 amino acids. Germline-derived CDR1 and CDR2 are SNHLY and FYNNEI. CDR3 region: CASSQGENSPLHF. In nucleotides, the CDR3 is TGTGCCAGCAGTCAGGGTGAGAATTCACCCCTCCACTTT.

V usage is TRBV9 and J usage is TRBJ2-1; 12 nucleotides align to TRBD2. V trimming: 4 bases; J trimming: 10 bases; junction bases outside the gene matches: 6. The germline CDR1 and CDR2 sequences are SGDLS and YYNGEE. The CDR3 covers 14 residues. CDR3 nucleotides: TGTGCCAGCAGCCTCCGACTAGCGGGAGACGAGCAGTTCTTC. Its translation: CASSLRLAGDEQFF.